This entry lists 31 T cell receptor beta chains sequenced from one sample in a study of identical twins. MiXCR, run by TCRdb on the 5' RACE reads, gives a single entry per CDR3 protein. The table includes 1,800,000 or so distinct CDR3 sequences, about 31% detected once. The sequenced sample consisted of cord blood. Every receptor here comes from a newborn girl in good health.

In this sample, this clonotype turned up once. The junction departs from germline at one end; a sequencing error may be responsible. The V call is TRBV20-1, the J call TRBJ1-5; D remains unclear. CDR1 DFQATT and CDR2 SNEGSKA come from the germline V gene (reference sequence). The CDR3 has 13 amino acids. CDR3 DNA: TGCAGTGCTAGAGGGACGGCAAATCAGCCCCGGCATTTT. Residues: CSARGTANQPRHF.

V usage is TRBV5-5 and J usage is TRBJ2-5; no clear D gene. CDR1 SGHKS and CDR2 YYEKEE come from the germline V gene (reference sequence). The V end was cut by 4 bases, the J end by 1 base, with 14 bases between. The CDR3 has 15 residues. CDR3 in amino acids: CASSMGYGFQETQYF. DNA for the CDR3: TGTGCCAGCAGCATGGGCTACGGCTTCCAAGAGACCCAGTACTTC.

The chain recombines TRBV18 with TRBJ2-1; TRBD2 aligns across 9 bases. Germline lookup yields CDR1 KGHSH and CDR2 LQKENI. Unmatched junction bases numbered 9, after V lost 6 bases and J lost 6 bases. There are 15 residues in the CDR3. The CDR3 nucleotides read TGTGCCAGCTCTCCGACAGCGGGGGGAAGCAATGAGCAGTTCTTC. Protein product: CASSPTAGGSNEQFF.

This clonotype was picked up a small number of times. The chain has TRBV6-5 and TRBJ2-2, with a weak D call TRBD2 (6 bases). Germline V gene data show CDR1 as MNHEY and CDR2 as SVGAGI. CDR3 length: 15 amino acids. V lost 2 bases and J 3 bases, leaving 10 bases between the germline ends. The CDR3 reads CASSYDRLDTGELFF. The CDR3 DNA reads TGTGCCAGCAGTTACGACAGACTAGACACCGGGGAGCTGTTTTTT.

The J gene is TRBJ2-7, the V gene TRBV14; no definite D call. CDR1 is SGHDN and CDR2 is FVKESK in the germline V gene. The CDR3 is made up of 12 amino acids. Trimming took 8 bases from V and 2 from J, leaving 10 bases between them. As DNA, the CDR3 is TGTGCCAGCGGGCTTAGCCCCTACGAGCAGTACTTC. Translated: CASGLSPYEQYF.

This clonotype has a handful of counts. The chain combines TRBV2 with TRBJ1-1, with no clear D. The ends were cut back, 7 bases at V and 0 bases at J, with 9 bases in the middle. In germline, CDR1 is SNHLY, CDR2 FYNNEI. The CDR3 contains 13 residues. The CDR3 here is CASMRNMNTEAFF. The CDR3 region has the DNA TGTGCCAGCATGCGGAATATGAACACTGAAGCTTTCTTT.

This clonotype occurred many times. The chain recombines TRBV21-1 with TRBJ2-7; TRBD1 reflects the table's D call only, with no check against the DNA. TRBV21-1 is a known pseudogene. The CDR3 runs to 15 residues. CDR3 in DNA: TGTGCCAGCAGCATAAGGGGTAGGGGGAACTACGAGCAGTACTTC. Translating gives CASSIRGRGNYEQYF.

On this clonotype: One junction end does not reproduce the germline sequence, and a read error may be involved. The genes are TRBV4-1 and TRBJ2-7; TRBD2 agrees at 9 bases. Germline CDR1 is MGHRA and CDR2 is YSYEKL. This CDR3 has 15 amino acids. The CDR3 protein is CASSQELAGSYERYF. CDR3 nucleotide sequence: TGCGCCAGCAGCCAAGAACTAGCGGGCTCCTACGAGCGGTACTTC.

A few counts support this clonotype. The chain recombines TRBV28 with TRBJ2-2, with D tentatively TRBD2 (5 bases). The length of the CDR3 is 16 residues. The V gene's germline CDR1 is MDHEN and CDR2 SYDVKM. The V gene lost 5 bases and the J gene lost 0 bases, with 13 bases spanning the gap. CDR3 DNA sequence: TGTGCCAGCAGTCCCTCTAGCTACGCGAACACCGGGGAGCTGTTTTTT. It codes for CASSPSSYANTGELFF.

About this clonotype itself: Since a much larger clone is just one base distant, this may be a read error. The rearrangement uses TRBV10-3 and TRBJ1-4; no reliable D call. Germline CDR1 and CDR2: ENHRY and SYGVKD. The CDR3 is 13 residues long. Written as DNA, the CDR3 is TGTGCCATCAGTGAGTCAACTAATGAAAAACTGCTTTTT. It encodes CAISESTNEKLLF.

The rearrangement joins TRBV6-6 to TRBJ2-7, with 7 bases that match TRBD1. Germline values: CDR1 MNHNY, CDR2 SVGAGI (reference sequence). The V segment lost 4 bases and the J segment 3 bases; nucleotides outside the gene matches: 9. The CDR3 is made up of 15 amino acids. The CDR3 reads CASSSAQGMSYEQYF. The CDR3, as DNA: TGTGCCAGCAGTTCCGCACAGGGGATGAGCTACGAGCAGTACTTC.

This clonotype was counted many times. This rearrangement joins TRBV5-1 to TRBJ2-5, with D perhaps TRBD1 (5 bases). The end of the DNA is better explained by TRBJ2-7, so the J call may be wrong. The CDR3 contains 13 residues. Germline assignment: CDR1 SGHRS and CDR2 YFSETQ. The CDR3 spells CASSLYSGNEQYF. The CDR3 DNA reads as TGCGCCAGCAGCTTGTATTCAGGGAACGAGCAGTACTTC.

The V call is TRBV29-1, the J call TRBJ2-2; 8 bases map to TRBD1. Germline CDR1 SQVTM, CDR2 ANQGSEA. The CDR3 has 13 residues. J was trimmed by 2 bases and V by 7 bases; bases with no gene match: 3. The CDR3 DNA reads TGCAGCGGGGGACAGGTTAACACCGGGGAGCTGTTTTTT. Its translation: CSGGQVNTGELFF.

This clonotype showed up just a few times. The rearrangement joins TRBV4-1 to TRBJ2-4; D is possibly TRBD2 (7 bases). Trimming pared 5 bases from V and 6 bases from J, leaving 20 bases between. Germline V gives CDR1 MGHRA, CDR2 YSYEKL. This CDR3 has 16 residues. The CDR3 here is CASSSPLAGAANIQYF. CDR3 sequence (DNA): TGCGCCAGCAGCTCGCCCCTTGCGGGGGCCGCAAACATTCAGTACTTC.

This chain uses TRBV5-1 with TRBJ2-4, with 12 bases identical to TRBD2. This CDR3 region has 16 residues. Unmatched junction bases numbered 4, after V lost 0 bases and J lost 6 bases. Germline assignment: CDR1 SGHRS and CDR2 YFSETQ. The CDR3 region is CASSLGLAGGRNIQYF. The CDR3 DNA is TGCGCCAGCAGCTTGGGCCTAGCGGGGGGGAGAAACATTCAGTACTTC.

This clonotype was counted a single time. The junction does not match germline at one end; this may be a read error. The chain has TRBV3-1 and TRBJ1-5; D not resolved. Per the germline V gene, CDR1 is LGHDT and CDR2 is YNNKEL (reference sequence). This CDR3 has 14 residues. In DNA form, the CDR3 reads TGTGCCAGTAGCCAAGATGTTTTTACGGAGCCCCAGCATTTT. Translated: CASSQDVFTEPQHF.

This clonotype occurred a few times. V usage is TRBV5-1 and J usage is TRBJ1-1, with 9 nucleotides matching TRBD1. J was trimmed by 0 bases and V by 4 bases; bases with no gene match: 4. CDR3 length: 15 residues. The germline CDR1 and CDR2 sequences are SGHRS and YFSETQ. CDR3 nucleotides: TGCGCCAGCAGCCGGGACAGGGTTTTGAACACTGAAGCTTTCTTT. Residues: CASSRDRVLNTEAFF.

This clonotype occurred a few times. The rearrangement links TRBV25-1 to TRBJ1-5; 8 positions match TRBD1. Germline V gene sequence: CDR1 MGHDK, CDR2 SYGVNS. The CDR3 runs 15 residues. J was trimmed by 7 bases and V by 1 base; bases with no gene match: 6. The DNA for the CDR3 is TGTGCCAGCAGTGAATGTCAGGGGGCCAGGCAGCCCCAGCATTTT. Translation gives CASSECQGARQPQHF.

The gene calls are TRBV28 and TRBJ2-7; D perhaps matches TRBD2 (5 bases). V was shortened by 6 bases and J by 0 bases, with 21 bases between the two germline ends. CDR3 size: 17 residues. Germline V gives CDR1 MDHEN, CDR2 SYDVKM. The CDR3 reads CASSSSRRRRSSYEQYF. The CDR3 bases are TGTGCCAGCAGCAGTTCCCGTAGGAGGAGGAGCTCCTACGAGCAGTACTTC.

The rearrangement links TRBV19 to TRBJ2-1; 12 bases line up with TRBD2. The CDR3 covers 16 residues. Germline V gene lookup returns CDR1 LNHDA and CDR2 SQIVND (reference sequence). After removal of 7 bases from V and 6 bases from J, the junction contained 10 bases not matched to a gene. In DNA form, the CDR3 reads TGTGCCAGTAAACCCCAGCTAGCGGGAGGGTTCAATGAGCAGTTCTTC. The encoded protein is CASKPQLAGGFNEQFF.

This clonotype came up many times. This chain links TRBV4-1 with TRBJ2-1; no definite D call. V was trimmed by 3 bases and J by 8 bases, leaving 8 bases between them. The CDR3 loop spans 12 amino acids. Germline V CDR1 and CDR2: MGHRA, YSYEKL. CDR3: CASSHPLDEQFF. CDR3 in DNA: TGCGCCAGCAGCCACCCATTAGATGAGCAGTTCTTC.

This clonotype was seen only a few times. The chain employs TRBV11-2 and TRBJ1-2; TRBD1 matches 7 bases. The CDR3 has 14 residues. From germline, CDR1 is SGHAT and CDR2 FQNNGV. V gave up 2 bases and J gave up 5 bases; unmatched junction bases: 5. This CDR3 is CASSLIQGEYGYTF. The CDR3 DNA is TGTGCCAGCAGCTTAATTCAGGGGGAGTATGGCTACACCTTC.

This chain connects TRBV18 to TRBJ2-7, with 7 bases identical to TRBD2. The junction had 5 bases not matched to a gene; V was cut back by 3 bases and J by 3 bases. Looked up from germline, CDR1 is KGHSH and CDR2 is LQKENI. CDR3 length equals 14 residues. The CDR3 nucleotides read TGTGCCAGCTCACCCTACGGGGAGGGCTACGAGCAGTACTTC. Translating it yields CASSPYGEGYEQYF. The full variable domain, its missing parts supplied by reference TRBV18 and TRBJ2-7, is NAGVMQNPRHLVRRRGQEARLRCSPMKGHSHVYWYRQLPEEGLKFMVYLQKENIIDESGMPKERFSAEFPKEGPSILRIQQVVRGDSAAYFCASSPYGEGYEQYFGPGTRLTVT.

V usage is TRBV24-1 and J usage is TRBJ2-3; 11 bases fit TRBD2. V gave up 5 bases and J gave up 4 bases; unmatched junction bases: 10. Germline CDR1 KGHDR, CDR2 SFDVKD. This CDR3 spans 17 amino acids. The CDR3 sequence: CATSVRGTSGVADTQYF. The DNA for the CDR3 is TGTGCCACCAGTGTTAGAGGGACTAGCGGAGTCGCAGATACGCAGTATTTT.

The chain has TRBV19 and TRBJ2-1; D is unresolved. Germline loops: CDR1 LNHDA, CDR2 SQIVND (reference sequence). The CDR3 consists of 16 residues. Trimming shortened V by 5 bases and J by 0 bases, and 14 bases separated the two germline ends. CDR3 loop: CASSALGLSSYNEQFF. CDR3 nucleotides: TGTGCCAGTAGTGCCCTCGGGCTCAGCTCCTACAATGAGCAGTTCTTC.

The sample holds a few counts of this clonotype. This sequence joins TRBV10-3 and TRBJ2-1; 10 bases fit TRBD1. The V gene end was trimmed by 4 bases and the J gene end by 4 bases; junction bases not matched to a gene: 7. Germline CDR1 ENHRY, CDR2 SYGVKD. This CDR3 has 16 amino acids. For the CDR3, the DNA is TGTGCCATCAGTGCCAAAGGGGGACAGGGGTACAATGAGCAGTTCTTC. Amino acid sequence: CAISAKGGQGYNEQFF.

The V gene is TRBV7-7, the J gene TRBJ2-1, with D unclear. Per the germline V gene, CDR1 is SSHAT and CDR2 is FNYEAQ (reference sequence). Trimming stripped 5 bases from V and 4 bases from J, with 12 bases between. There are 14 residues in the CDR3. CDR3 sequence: CASSPSTVYNEQFF. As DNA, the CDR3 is TGTGCCAGCAGCCCCAGTACAGTGTACAATGAGCAGTTCTTC.

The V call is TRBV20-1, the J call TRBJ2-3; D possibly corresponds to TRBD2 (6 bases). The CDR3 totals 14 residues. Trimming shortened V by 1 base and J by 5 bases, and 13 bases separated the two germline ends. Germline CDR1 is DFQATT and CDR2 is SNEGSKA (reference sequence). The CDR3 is CSARVGSSVDTQYF. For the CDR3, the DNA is TGCAGTGCTAGAGTGGGTTCTAGCGTAGATACGCAGTATTTT.

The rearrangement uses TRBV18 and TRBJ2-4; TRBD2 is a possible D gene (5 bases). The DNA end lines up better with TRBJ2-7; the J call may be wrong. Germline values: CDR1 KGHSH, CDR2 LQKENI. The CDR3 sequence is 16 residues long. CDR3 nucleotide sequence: TGTGCCAGCTCACCACCATGGTTCCAGGAGGTCTACGAGCAGTACTTC. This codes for CASSPPWFQEVYEQYF.

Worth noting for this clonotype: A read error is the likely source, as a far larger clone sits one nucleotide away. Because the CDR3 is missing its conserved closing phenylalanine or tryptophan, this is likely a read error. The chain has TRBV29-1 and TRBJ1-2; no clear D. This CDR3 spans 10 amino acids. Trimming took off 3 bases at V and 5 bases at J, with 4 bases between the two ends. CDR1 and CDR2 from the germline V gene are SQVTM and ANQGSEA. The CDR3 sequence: CSVDLYGYTL. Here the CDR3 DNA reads TGCAGCGTTGACCTGTATGGCTACACCCTC.

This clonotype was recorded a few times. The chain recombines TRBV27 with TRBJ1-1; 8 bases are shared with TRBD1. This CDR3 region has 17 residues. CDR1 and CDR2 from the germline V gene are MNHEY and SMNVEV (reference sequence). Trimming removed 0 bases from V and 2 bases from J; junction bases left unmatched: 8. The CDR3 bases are TGTGCCAGCAGTTTATCTCGACAGGGGATGAGAAACACTGAAGCTTTCTTT. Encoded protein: CASSLSRQGMRNTEAFF.